This TCR beta chain was recovered during a study of blood T cell repertoires in COVID-19. Study overall: Italy, Spain and the United States were the sources of the convalescent and acute COVID-19 samples.

Data came from immunoSEQ multiplex PCR; TCRdb stores just in-frame clones and leaves some out. This sample carries roughly 300,000 clones, around 87% of them seen once, and the ten largest clones take about 5.4%. The sample was PBMCs or T cells enriched from blood (not recorded which). The TCR comes from a woman aged 30 to 39 who had recovered from COVID-19.

CDR3: CAISESPSGGDTQYF. DNA of the CDR3: TGTGCCATCAGTGAGTCCCCAAGCGGGGGAGATACGCAGTATTTT. The chain joins TRBV10-3 to TRBJ2-3; TRBD2 agrees at 8 bases. From germline, CDR1 is ENHRY and CDR2 SYGVKD. Germline trimming cut 0 bases from V and 5 bases from J; bases unmatched to any gene: 4. This CDR3 contains 15 residues.